This T cell receptor (beta chain) was captured in a study of tumour-infiltrating T cells in Burkitt lymphoma. Data came from immunoSEQ multiplex PCR; TCRdb stores just in-frame clones and leaves some out. Altogether some 5,000 clones are present, about a tenth being singletons, with the ten largest covering roughly 2.1%. V shed 0 bases and J shed 2 bases, with 8 bases lying between them. This CDR3 has 15 amino acids. Germline V CDR1 and CDR2: SGHNT, YYREEE (reference sequence). Sequenced material: tumor tissue. The sequence derives from a human donor with diffuse large B-cell lymphoma. The chain carries TRBV5-4 and TRBJ1-4; D may be TRBD1 (5 bases). The CDR3 sequence is CASSLGGTTNEKLFF. Written as DNA, the CDR3 is TGTGCCAGCAGCTTGGGAGGGACTACTAATGAAAAACTGTTTTTT.